This T cell receptor beta chain comes out of a study of blood T cell repertoires in COVID-19. Looking at the study overall: The origin of the acute and convalescent COVID-19 samples was the United States, Italy and Spain.

The data were produced by immunoSEQ multiplex PCR, yet TCRdb's version contains in-frame clones alone and is incomplete. The sample records tens of thousands of clones, around four fifths being singletons. Per the germline V gene, CDR1 is LNHDA and CDR2 is SQIVND (reference sequence). Trimming left V 3 bases short and J 5 bases short, with 10 bases between. This CDR3 has 14 residues. The clonotype originates from a man older than 75 with acute or convalescent COVID-19. The J gene is TRBJ1-4, the V gene TRBV19; D remains unclear. Material for sequencing was peripheral blood. The CDR3 DNA is TGTGCCAGTAGTATTAGAGGGCACAATGAAAAACTGTTTTTT. Its translation is CASSIRGHNEKLFF.